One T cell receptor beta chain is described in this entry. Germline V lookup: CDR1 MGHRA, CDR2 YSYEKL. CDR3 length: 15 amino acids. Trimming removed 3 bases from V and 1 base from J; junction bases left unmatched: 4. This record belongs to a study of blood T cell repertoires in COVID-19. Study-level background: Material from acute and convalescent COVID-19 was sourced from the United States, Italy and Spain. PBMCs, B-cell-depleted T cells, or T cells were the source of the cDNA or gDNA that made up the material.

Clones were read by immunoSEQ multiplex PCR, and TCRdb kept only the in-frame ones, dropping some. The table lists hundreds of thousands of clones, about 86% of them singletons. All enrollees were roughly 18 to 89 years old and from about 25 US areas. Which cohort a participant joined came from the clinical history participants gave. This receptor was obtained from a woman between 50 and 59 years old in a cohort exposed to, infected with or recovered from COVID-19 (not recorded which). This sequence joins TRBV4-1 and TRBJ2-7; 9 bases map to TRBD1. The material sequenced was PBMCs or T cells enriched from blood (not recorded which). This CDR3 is CASSHAGTGSYEQYF. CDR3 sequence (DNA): TGCGCCAGCAGCCATGCCGGGACAGGGTCCTACGAGCAGTACTTC.